These 32 T cell receptor beta chains came from one sample sequenced in a study of TIL therapy for anti-PD-1-resistant metastatic lung cancer. Time point specified: pre-treatment sample, taken before nivolumab and TIL therapy. The tumor samples were excised metastases, mostly pleural nodules or supraclavicular lymph nodes. Sequencing used immunoSEQ v3. Here immunoSEQ multiplex PCR was the method, and the copy in TCRdb shows in-frame clones only, minus some. The table lists some 26,000 clones, roughly three fifths of them singletons. Sequenced material: tumor tissue, taken at baseline. The source of these receptors is a woman aged 30-85 years with non-small cell lung cancer.

This chain uses TRBV6-4 with TRBJ1-3; possible D gene TRBD1, 6 bases. The CDR3 is made up of 15 amino acids. Trimming removed 5 bases at V and 0 bases at J, with 11 bases between. The V gene's germline CDR1 is MRHNA and CDR2 SNTAGT. CDR3 sequence: CASSHRDNSGNTIYF. The DNA of the CDR3 is TGTGCCAGCAGTCACCGGGACAACTCTGGAAACACCATATATTTT.

This clone was seen a handful of times. The rearrangement links TRBV6-1 to TRBJ1-1, with TRBD1 matching over 7 bases. The CDR3 extends over 13 amino acids. The V segment lost 4 bases and the J segment 4 bases; nucleotides outside the gene matches: 3. The germline V gene has CDR1 MNHNS and CDR2 SASEGT. The CDR3 spells CASSGQGPTEAFF. CDR3 sequence (DNA): TGTGCCAGCAGTGGACAGGGCCCCACTGAAGCTTTCTTT.

The V call is TRBV9, the J call TRBJ1-1, with D uncertain. V lost 2 bases to trimming and J lost 1 base, with 12 bases between them. The CDR3 extends over 15 amino acids. The V gene's germline CDR1 is SGDLS and CDR2 YYNGEE. CDR3 region: CASSVTGIRNTEAFF. In DNA form, the CDR3 reads TGTGCCAGCAGCGTCACCGGTATAAGGAACACTGAAGCTTTCTTT.

This clone appeared many times. The chain couples TRBV13 to TRBJ2-7; D perhaps matches TRBD2 (5 bases). The CDR3 runs 16 residues. CDR1 is PRHDT and CDR2 is FYEKMQ in the germline V gene (reference sequence). Trimming removed 5 bases from V and 4 bases from J, with 21 bases in between. In DNA form, the CDR3 reads TGTGCCAGCAGCAAAGGACTTCTACTAACTGGTTACGAGCAGTACTTC. This codes for CASSKGLLLTGYEQYF.

The chain recombines TRBV7-2 with TRBJ2-5; possibly TRBD1 or TRBD2 for D (5 bases each). V lost 5 bases and J lost 5, with 15 bases in between. The germline CDR1 and CDR2 sequences are SGHTA and FQGNSA. The CDR3 has 14 amino acids. In nucleotides, the CDR3 is TGTGCCAGCAGCACCCAGGGAGCTGAGGAGACCCAGTACTTC. It yields the protein CASSTQGAEETQYF.

This sequence joins TRBV2 and TRBJ1-5; 8 nucleotides line up with TRBD1. Trimming took 6 bases from V and 7 from J; bases not matched to a gene: 8. The CDR3 totals 14 residues. The V gene's germline CDR1 is SNHLY and CDR2 FYNNEI. The CDR3 region is CASRRDRGQQPQHF. The CDR3 bases are TGTGCCAGCAGAAGAGACAGGGGACAGCAGCCCCAGCATTTT. Full variable domain (rest looked up from reference TRBV2 and TRBJ1-5): EPEVTQTPSHQVTQMGQEVILRCVPISNHLYFYWYRQILGQKVEFLVSFYNNEISEKSEIFDDQFSVERPDGSNFTLKIRSTKLEDSAMYFCASRRDRGQQPQHFGDGTRLSIL.

V usage is TRBV11-2 and J usage is TRBJ2-7; the D gene is possibly TRBD1 (6 bases). Trimming removed 0 bases from V and 2 bases from J, with 8 bases in between. This CDR3 is built from 14 residues. CDR1 SGHAT and CDR2 FQNNGV come from the germline V gene. In nucleotides, the CDR3 is TGTGCCAGCAGCTTAGAACGGACAGCCTACGAGCAGTACTTC. It codes for CASSLERTAYEQYF.

The chain couples TRBV5-1 to TRBJ2-3, with 8 nucleotides matching TRBD2. Germline V CDR1 and CDR2: SGHRS, YFSETQ. This CDR3 contains 15 residues. Trimming took 3 bases from V and 4 from J; bases not matched to a gene: 7. The CDR3, as DNA: TGCGCCAGCAGCTCGAGGGGGACTAGTGCAGATACGCAGTATTTT. Its translation is CASSSRGTSADTQYF.

This chain joins TRBV5-5 and TRBJ1-5; a weak D match, TRBD1 (5 bases). CDR3 length: 14 residues. CDR1 and CDR2 from the germline V gene are SGHKS and YYEKEE (reference sequence). The V and J ends lost 1 base and 7 bases respectively, with 12 bases between them. The chain's CDR3 is CASSLPGSGQPQHF. CDR3 DNA sequence: TGTGCCAGCAGCTTGCCAGGGAGCGGCCAGCCCCAGCATTTT.

This clone was observed a few times. The J gene is TRBJ2-7, the V gene TRBV6-5; D remains ambiguous. Germline loops: CDR1 MNHEY, CDR2 SVGAGI. The CDR3 is 11 residues long. V lost 6 bases, J lost 2 bases, and 5 bases lay in between. CDR3 sequence: CASRPAYEQYF. As DNA, the CDR3 is TGTGCCAGCAGGCCCGCCTACGAGCAGTACTTC.

The V and J genes are TRBV5-4 and TRBJ2-1; D is uncertain. Germline V gene data show CDR1 as SGHNT and CDR2 as YYREEE (reference sequence). CDR3 size: 14 residues. Trimming removed 4 bases from V and 2 bases from J, with 10 bases in between. The DNA for the CDR3 is TGTGCCAGCAGCCCCGAAAGAGCCTACAATGAGCAGTTCTTC. Translating it yields CASSPERAYNEQFF. Combining the CDR3 with reference TRBV5-4 and TRBJ2-1 gives the whole variable domain ETGVTQSPTHLIKTRGQQVTLRCSSQSGHNTVSWYQQALGQGPQFIFQYYREEENGRGNFPPRFSGLQFPNYSSELNVNALELDDSALYLCASSPERAYNEQFFGPGTRLTVL.

This chain connects TRBV6-6 to TRBJ2-5; a weak D match, TRBD2 (6 bases). Germline CDR1 is MNHNY and CDR2 is SVGAGI (reference sequence). Trimming removed 9 bases from V and 1 base from J, with 15 bases in between. The CDR3 consists of 14 residues. For the CDR3, the DNA is TGTGCCAGTCGTAAGGAGGGCGGCCAAGAGACCCAGTACTTC. Its protein is CASRKEGGQETQYF.

This clone was found a few times. The J gene is TRBJ1-2, the V gene TRBV29-1; perhaps TRBD1 as D (6 bases). This CDR3 contains 12 residues. Trimming removed 3 bases from V and 4 bases from J, with 9 bases in between. Germline assignment: CDR1 SQVTM and CDR2 ANQGSEA. The CDR3 DNA reads as TGCAGCGTTGACAAGGGGGGCTATGGCTACACCTTC. This codes for CSVDKGGYGYTF. Full variable domain (remainder filled in from reference TRBV29-1 and TRBJ1-2): SAVISQKPSRDICQRGTSLTIQCQVDSQVTMMFWYRQQPGQSLTLIATANQGSEATYESGFVIDKFPISRPNLTFSTLTVSNMSPEDSSIYLCSVDKGGYGYTFGSGTRLTVV.

The V and J genes are TRBV5-1 and TRBJ1-1; no clear D. The CDR3 is 13 residues long. V was pared by 1 base and J by 4 bases, with 8 bases between. Germline lookup yields CDR1 SGHRS and CDR2 YFSETQ. CDR3 nucleotide sequence: TGCGCCAGCAGCTTGTTTAGCGGCACTGAAGCTTTCTTT. Residues: CASSLFSGTEAFF.

The chain links TRBV6-4 to TRBJ2-3, with 11 nucleotides matching TRBD2. J was trimmed by 7 bases and V by 4 bases; bases with no gene match: 10. The CDR3 loop spans 16 amino acids. CDR1 is MRHNA and CDR2 is SNTAGT in the germline V gene. The DNA of the CDR3 is TGTGCCAGCAGTGTAACTAGCGGGAGTGGCATAAATACGCAGTATTTT. The encoded protein is CASSVTSGSGINTQYF.

The chain links TRBV5-6 to TRBJ1-2, with D possibly TRBD1 on 5 matching bases. In germline, CDR1 is SGHDT, CDR2 YYEEEE. V was clipped by 0 bases and J by 2 bases, with 11 bases between them. This CDR3 region has 15 residues. Here the CDR3 DNA reads TGTGCCAGCAGCTTGGGTCGGGGCGCAAACTATGGCTACACCTTC. This codes for CASSLGRGANYGYTF.

The V and J genes are TRBV5-1 and TRBJ2-1, with D possibly being TRBD1 (6 bases). The germline V gene has CDR1 SGHRS and CDR2 YFSETQ. Deletions cut 2 bases from V and 4 bases from J, with 16 bases between. The CDR3 totals 16 residues. The CDR3 DNA reads TGCGCCAGCAGCTTTGGACAGCCCGGAACTTACAATGAGCAGTTCTTC. It encodes CASSFGQPGTYNEQFF.

This clone was recorded once. V usage is TRBV20-1 and J usage is TRBJ2-3; D remains unclear. Germline loops: CDR1 DFQATT, CDR2 SNEGSKA (reference sequence). This CDR3 has 11 residues. V lost 4 bases and J lost 1, with 3 bases in between. The CDR3 DNA reads TGCAGTGCTATTGGCACAGATACGCAGTATTTT. Amino acids: CSAIGTDTQYF.

The chain couples TRBV13 to TRBJ1-1, with D unresolved. The germline V gene has CDR1 PRHDT and CDR2 FYEKMQ (reference sequence). CDR3 length: 12 residues. V lost 8 bases and J 0 bases, leaving 7 bases between the germline ends. The CDR3 here is CASGYLNTEAFF. In nucleotides, the CDR3 is TGTGCCAGCGGGTATTTGAACACTGAAGCTTTCTTT.

Here the CDR3 DNA reads TGTGCCAGCAGCTTAAGGTCAACTAATGAAAAACTGTTTTTT. Protein product: CASSLRSTNEKLFF. V is TRBV7-9 and J is TRBJ1-4; D remains unclear. The CDR3 has 14 amino acids. The ends were cut back, 2 bases at V and 0 bases at J, with 4 bases in the middle. Germline values: CDR1 SEHNR, CDR2 FQNEAQ (reference sequence). Full variable domain (remainder filled in from reference TRBV7-9 and TRBJ1-4): DTGVSQNPRHKITKRGQNVTFRCDPISEHNRLYWYRQTLGQGPEFLTYFQNEAQLEKSRLLSDRFSAERPKGSFSTLEIQRTEQGDSAMYLCASSLRSTNEKLFFGSGTQLSVL.

In this sample, this clone turned up a few times. The V gene is TRBV18, the J gene TRBJ2-2; the D is unclear. Germline-derived CDR1 and CDR2 are KGHSH and LQKENI. The CDR3 is made up of 13 amino acids. V lost 0 bases and J 1 base, leaving 0 bases between the germline ends. The CDR3: CASSPPNTGELFF. Written as DNA, the CDR3 is TGTGCCAGCTCACCACCGAACACCGGGGAGCTGTTTTTT.

The chain has TRBV27 and TRBJ1-5; no clear D. V was clipped by 3 bases and J by 3 bases, with 6 bases between them. Germline loops: CDR1 MNHEY, CDR2 SMNVEV (reference sequence). The CDR3 extends over 13 amino acids. CDR3 DNA sequence: TGTGCCAGCAGTTTTCTCTCCAATCAGCCCCAGCATTTT. Protein: CASSFLSNQPQHF.

The gene calls are TRBV10-3 and TRBJ2-5, with TRBD2 identical over 7 bases. The CDR3 extends over 14 amino acids. Germline CDR1 ENHRY, CDR2 SYGVKD. The trim removed 0 bases at V and 7 bases at J, leaving 5 bases unmatched. CDR3 loop: CAISESSSGGTQYF. The CDR3 coding sequence is TGTGCCATCAGTGAGTCATCGTCGGGGGGGACCCAGTACTTC.

Judged by abundance, this clone is medium-sized. The chain links TRBV7-8 to TRBJ2-7; D unresolved. The germline V and J ends were trimmed by 0 bases and 3 bases, with 9 bases remaining between them. The CDR3 sequence is 14 residues long. Germline CDR1 reads SGHVS; CDR2 reads FQNEAQ. For the CDR3, the DNA is TGTGCCAGCAGCTTAGCCAAAAGGCGCTACGAGCAGTACTTC. Encoded protein: CASSLAKRRYEQYF. Full variable domain (outside the CDR3, taken from reference TRBV7-8 and TRBJ2-7): GAGVSQSPRYKVAKRGQDVALRCDPISGHVSLFWYQQALGQGPEFLTYFQNEAQLDKSGLPSDRFFAERPEGSVSTLKIQRTQQEDSAVYLCASSLAKRRYEQYFGPGTRLTVT.

A word on this clone: Additional DNA sequences in this sample encode the identical CDR3. The chain carries TRBV5-1 and TRBJ2-3; D gene ambiguous. Germline assignment: CDR1 SGHRS and CDR2 YFSETQ. Between the trimmed V and J ends, which lost 0 bases and 1 base, there was a span of 6 bases. This CDR3 region has 14 residues. The CDR3 spells CASSLGRGTDTQYF. The CDR3 DNA reads TGCGCCAGCAGCTTGGGACGGGGCACAGATACGCAGTATTTT. Variable domain in full (rest from reference TRBV5-1 and TRBJ2-3): KAGVTQTPRYLIKTRGQQVTLSCSPISGHRSVSWYQQTPGQGLQFLFEYFSETQRNKGNFPGRFSGRQFSNSRSEMNVSTLELGDSALYLCASSLGRGTDTQYFGPGTRLTVL.

The chain recombines TRBV5-6 with TRBJ2-3; D remains ambiguous. CDR1 is SGHDT, CDR2 YYEEEE, per germline. The CDR3 extends over 13 amino acids. V lost 2 bases to trimming and J lost 6 bases, with 10 bases between them. CDR3 amino acids: CASSLGSRDTQYF. CDR3 DNA: TGTGCCAGCAGCTTAGGGTCGCGGGATACGCAGTATTTT.

In this sample, this clone turned up a few times. This chain connects TRBV10-1 to TRBJ1-1; D not resolved. Germline V gene sequence: CDR1 WNHNN, CDR2 SYGVQD (reference sequence). The CDR3 spans 13 residues. V was pared by 5 bases and J by 0 bases, with 7 bases between. CDR3 in amino acids: CASSLTVNTEAFF. For the CDR3, the DNA is TGCGCCAGCAGTTTGACGGTGAACACTGAAGCTTTCTTT.

The rearrangement links TRBV14 to TRBJ2-3, with 10 bases matching TRBD2. The CDR3 length is 18 residues. The V segment lost 7 bases and the J segment 10 bases; nucleotides outside the gene matches: 23. Per the germline V gene, CDR1 is SGHDN and CDR2 is FVKESK. CDR3 coding DNA: TGTGCCAGCAAACCGATCTTAACTAGCGGGAAGACCCCAGAGGCGCAGTATTTT. Encoded protein: CASKPILTSGKTPEAQYF.

The rearrangement links TRBV29-1 to TRBJ1-4; D may be TRBD1 (6 bases). The CDR3 runs to 16 residues. Trimming removed 5 bases from V and 4 bases from J, with 20 bases in between. CDR1 and CDR2 from the germline V gene are SQVTM and ANQGSEA. The CDR3 sequence: CSVINRDGSYNEKLFF. The CDR3 DNA follows: TGCAGCGTTATTAACAGGGACGGATCCTATAATGAAAAACTGTTTTTT. The complete variable domain, with remaining parts taken from reference TRBV29-1 and TRBJ1-4, reads SAVISQKPSRDICQRGTSLTIQCQVDSQVTMMFWYRQQPGQSLTLIATANQGSEATYESGFVIDKFPISRPNLTFSTLTVSNMSPEDSSIYLCSVINRDGSYNEKLFFGSGTQLSVL.

Only a few counts were recorded for this clone. This chain connects TRBV6-1 to TRBJ1-2, with D maybe TRBD1 (5 bases). The CDR3 contains 14 residues. The V end was cut by 2 bases, the J end by 8 bases, with 15 bases between. Germline CDR1 MNHNS, CDR2 SASEGT. As DNA, the CDR3 is TGTGCCAGCAGTGAAAAGGGGTCCCTCAGAGGCTACACCTTC. It specifies CASSEKGSLRGYTF.

The chain combines TRBV18 with TRBJ2-5; 9 bases are shared with TRBD1. The J segment lost 2 bases and the V segment lost 3 bases, leaving 4 bases of the junction unmatched. CDR3 size: 15 residues. Per the germline V gene, CDR1 is KGHSH and CDR2 is LQKENI. CDR3 nucleotide sequence: TGTGCCAGCTCACCCGGGACAGGGAATCAAGAGACCCAGTACTTC. It translates to CASSPGTGNQETQYF.

The CDR3 bases are TGTGCCAGCAGATTCCGGGACAGGTCGGCGGAGACCCAGTACTTC. Translation: CASRFRDRSAETQYF. The chain employs TRBV27 and TRBJ2-5; TRBD1 matches at 8 bases. The length of the CDR3 is 15 residues. The ends lost 6 bases at V and 5 bases at J; junction bases unmatched: 11. The V gene's germline CDR1 is MNHEY and CDR2 SMNVEV (reference sequence).